A selection of T cell receptor beta chains follows, all from one sample in a study of long-term antiretroviral therapy in people with HIV. The repertoire was sequenced with immunoSEQ multiplex PCR; TCRdb's copy has only in-frame clones and lacks some. The sample yields 25,000 to 35,000 clones, roughly nine tenths seen once. Sequenced here: unsorted PBMCs, sampled 3.1 years after starting antiretroviral therapy. These receptors came from a man aged 18 to 29 with HIV. Both conserved end residues are part of each CDR3. A D gene is named only where the DNA matches it firmly. Not every row has a clone size; where given, it reads once, few, many or a size class.

-	TRBV27	-	TRBJ2-2	CASSLPVPGELFF	TGTGCCAGCAGTTTACCAGTGCCCGGGGAGCTGTTTTTT
-	TRBV4-3	-	TRBJ2-5	CASSQDHRDQETQYF	TGCGCCAGCAGCCAAGATCACAGGGACCAAGAGACCCAGTACTTC
-	TRBV19	-	TRBJ1-2	CASSIWGPGYGYTF	TGTGCCAGTAGTATTTGGGGGCCCGGCTATGGCTACACCTTC
-	TRBV4-2	-	TRBJ1-5	CASSQDVGLAGGSMEPQHF	TGTGCCAGCAGCCAAGATGTAGGGTTGGCGGGTGGATCGATGGAGCCCCAGCATTTT
-	TRBV4-2	-	TRBJ1-3	CASSQLSGNTIYF	TGTGCCAGCAGCCAGCTGTCTGGAAACACCATATATTTT
-	TRBV7-5	-	TRBJ2-1	CARSLDSRAEEFGDNEQFF	TGTGCCAGAAGCTTAGATAGTCGGGCCGAAGAATTCGGGGACAATGAGCAGTTCTTC
-	TRBV5-8	-	TRBJ1-2	CASSRRSGTPNYGYTF	TGTGCCAGCAGCAGGCGCTCCGGGACCCCTAACTATGGCTACACCTTC
-	TRBV2	-	TRBJ1-2	CASIAGATNYGYTF	TGTGCCAGCATAGCAGGGGCGACTAACTATGGCTACACCTTC
-	TRBV20-1	-	TRBJ2-7	CSASRGGEQYF	TGCAGTGCTAGCCGGGGAGGTGAGCAGTACTTC
-	TRBV10-3	-	TRBJ2-7	CAISESVGGAYEQYF	TGTGCCATCAGTGAGTCGGTTGGGGGGGCTTACGAGCAGTACTTC
-	TRBV9	-	TRBJ2-3	CASSPDTDTQYF	TGTGCCAGCAGCCCCGATACAGATACGCAGTATTTT
once	TRBV9	-	TRBJ1-4	CASSVGVGQGGEKLFF	TGTGCCAGCAGCGTAGGGGTAGGGCAGGGTGGCGAAAAACTGTTTTTT
-	TRBV4-2	-	TRBJ1-1	CASSPYIDVTEAFF	TGTGCCAGCAGCCCCTACATCGATGTCACTGAAGCTTTCTTT
-	TRBV2	-	TRBJ2-1	CASSETSRSYNEQFF	TGTGCCAGCAGTGAGACTAGTCGGTCCTACAATGAGCAGTTCTTC
-	TRBV4-2	-	TRBJ1-2	CASSQDGAGGGGYTF	TGTGCCAGCAGCCAAGATGGGGCGGGGGGAGGTGGCTACACCTTC
-	TRBV19	-	TRBJ1-5	CASSRDSNQPQHF	TGTGCCAGCAGCAGGGATAGCAATCAGCCCCAGCATTTT
once	TRBV4-3	TRBD1	TRBJ2-1	CASSHTGGWDEQFF	TGCGCCAGCAGCCATACAGGGGGCTGGGATGAGCAGTTCTTC
few	TRBV7-9	-	TRBJ1-6	CASRLQGNSPLHF	TGTGCCAGCAGACTCCAGGGAAATTCACCCCTCCACTTT
-	TRBV6-1	TRBD2	TRBJ2-7	CASSLDTSGPYEQYF	TGTGCCAGCAGTCTTGATACTAGCGGCCCCTACGAGCAGTACTTC
-	TRBV18	-	TRBJ2-3	CASSPDRNTDTQYF	TGTGCCAGCTCACCTGACCGTAACACAGATACGCAGTATTTT
-	TRBV5-8	-	TRBJ1-1	CASSWDTEAFF	TGTGCCAGCAGCTGGGACACTGAAGCTTTCTTT
-	TRBV7-8	-	TRBJ1-2	CASSLAGSLVSYTF	TGTGCCAGCAGCTTAGCCGGTTCGCTCGTATCCTACACCTTC
-	TRBV10-3	TRBD1	TRBJ1-2	CAISESGGARGYTF	TGTGCCATCAGTGAGTCAGGGGGCGCGAGGGGCTACACCTTC
-	TRBV21-1	-	TRBJ1-1	CASSKGQGDPQPIMNTEAFF	TGTGCCAGCAGCAAAGGACAGGGGGACCCTCAACCCATCATGAACACTGAAGCTTTCTTT
once	TRBV6-1	TRBD2	TRBJ2-1	CASSDGLAEYNEQFF	TGTGCCAGCAGTGACGGACTAGCGGAATACAATGAGCAGTTCTTC
-	TRBV6-6	-	TRBJ2-1	CASSTEWDRHNEQFF	TGTGCCAGCAGTACCGAATGGGACCGCCACAATGAGCAGTTCTTC
-	TRBV15	TRBD1	TRBJ2-2	CATSVRPGTGAGTGELFF	TGTGCCACCAGCGTACGTCCCGGGACAGGGGCCGGCACCGGGGAGCTGTTTTTT
-	TRBV5-1	-	TRBJ1-4	CASSLTQVAEKLFF	TGCGCCAGCAGCTTGACACAGGTGGCTGAAAAACTGTTTTTT
-	TRBV27	TRBD2	TRBJ2-2	CASSLFSGRDTGELFF	TGTGCCAGCAGTTTGTTTAGCGGGAGGGACACCGGGGAGCTGTTTTTT
-	TRBV19	-	TRBJ2-6	CASSISIGLGALLGANVLTF	TGTGCCAGTAGTATATCCATAGGGCTTGGGGCTCTACTCGGGGCCAACGTCCTGACTTTC
-	TRBV5-1	-	TRBJ1-1	CASSYRVPNTEAFF	TGCGCCAGCAGCTACAGGGTCCCGAACACTGAAGCTTTCTTT
-	TRBV2	TRBD1	TRBJ1-2	CASSELEGANYGYTF	TGTGCCAGCAGTGAATTGGAGGGGGCAAACTATGGCTACACCTTC
few	TRBV5-4	-	TRBJ1-4	CASRKDSEKLFF	TGTGCCAGCAGAAAGGATAGTGAAAAACTGTTTTTT
-	TRBV7-2	-	TRBJ2-7	CASSLDAKANYEQYF	TGTGCCAGCAGCTTAGACGCTAAAGCAAACTACGAGCAGTACTTC
-	TRBV5-4	TRBD1	TRBJ1-1	CASSLLPGGVVNTEAFF	TGTGCCAGCAGCTTGCTCCCAGGGGGCGTCGTGAACACTGAAGCTTTCTTT
-	TRBV7-9	TRBD2	TRBJ2-3	CASSPPGSGRLTDTQYF	TGTGCCAGCAGCCCCCCGGGAAGCGGGAGGCTCACAGATACGCAGTATTTT
-	TRBV10-2	TRBD2	TRBJ2-1	CASRGSGGHYNEQFF	TGCGCCAGCAGGGGTAGCGGGGGGCACTACAATGAGCAGTTCTTC
-	TRBV18	TRBD1	TRBJ1-5	CASSQQGGNQPQHF	TGTGCCAGCTCACAACAGGGGGGCAATCAGCCCCAGCATTTT
-	TRBV2	TRBD1	TRBJ1-1	CASIIRTGNTEAFF	TGTGCCAGCATAATCCGGACAGGGAACACTGAAGCTTTCTTT
-	TRBV9	-	TRBJ1-5	CASSVDALSNQPQHF	TGTGCCAGCAGCGTAGATGCACTTAGCAATCAGCCCCAGCATTTT
-	TRBV27	TRBD1	TRBJ1-2	CASSPGQGAGGYTF	TGTGCCAGCAGTCCCGGACAGGGGGCAGGGGGCTACACCTTC
-	TRBV2	-	TRBJ1-1	CASSESGPRPEAFF	TGTGCCAGCAGTGAAAGTGGGCCCCGCCCTGAAGCTTTCTTT
once	TRBV6-5	-	TRBJ1-2	CASSYSGEKGFYGYTF	TGTGCCAGCAGTTACTCGGGGGAAAAAGGATTCTATGGCTACACCTTC
-	TRBV7-9	TRBD1	TRBJ1-5	CASSFRDRDQPQHF	TGTGCCAGCAGCTTCCGGGACAGAGATCAGCCCCAGCATTTT
once	TRBV29-1	-	TRBJ2-1	CSVESEAAYNEQFF	TGCAGCGTTGAATCCGAAGCAGCCTACAATGAGCAGTTCTTC
once	TRBV5-1	-	TRBJ2-5	CASSRGLVPQETQYF	TGCGCCAGCAGCCGGGGTCTAGTTCCCCAAGAGACCCAGTACTTC
-	TRBV19	TRBD2	TRBJ2-2	CASSLGTSGGARELFF	TGTGCCAGTAGCCTCGGGACTAGCGGGGGGGCCCGGGAGCTGTTTTTT
once	TRBV4-1	-	TRBJ2-7	CASSQEGASSYEQYF	TGCGCCAGCAGCCAAGAAGGGGCGAGCTCCTACGAGCAGTACTTC
-	TRBV29-1	-	TRBJ2-3	CSVALRGTDTQYF	TGCAGCGTTGCCCTTCGAGGCACAGATACGCAGTATTTT
-	TRBV6-1	-	TRBJ2-7	CASRPQGAPYEQYF	TGTGCCAGCAGGCCACAGGGTGCCCCCTACGAGCAGTACTTC
-	TRBV4-3	TRBD1	TRBJ2-2	CASSHGTGAGELFF	TGCGCCAGCAGCCACGGGACAGGGGCCGGGGAGCTGTTTTTT
-	TRBV9	-	TRBJ2-7	CASSGNTYEQYF	TGTGCCAGCAGTGGTAATACCTACGAGCAGTACTTC
-	TRBV5-6	-	TRBJ2-4	CASSFTGGDIQYF	TGTGCCAGCAGCTTTACAGGAGGGGACATTCAGTACTTC
-	TRBV10-3	-	TRBJ2-7	CATAIRHSYEQYF	TGTGCCACCGCAATAAGGCATTCCTACGAGCAGTACTTC